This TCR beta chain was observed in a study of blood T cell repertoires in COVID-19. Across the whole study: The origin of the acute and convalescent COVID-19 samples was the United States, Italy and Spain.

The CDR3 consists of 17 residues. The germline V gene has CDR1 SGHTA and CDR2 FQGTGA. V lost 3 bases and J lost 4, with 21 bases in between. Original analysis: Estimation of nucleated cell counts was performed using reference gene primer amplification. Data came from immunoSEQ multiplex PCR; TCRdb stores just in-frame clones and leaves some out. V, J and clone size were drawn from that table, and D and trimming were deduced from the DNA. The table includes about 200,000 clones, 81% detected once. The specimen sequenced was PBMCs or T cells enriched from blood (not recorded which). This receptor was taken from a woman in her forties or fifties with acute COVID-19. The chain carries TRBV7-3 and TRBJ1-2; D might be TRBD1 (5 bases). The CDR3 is CASSLGSGRGEGYGYTF. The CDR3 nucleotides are TGTGCCAGCAGCTTGGGCTCCGGGAGGGGAGAGGGCTATGGCTACACCTTC.